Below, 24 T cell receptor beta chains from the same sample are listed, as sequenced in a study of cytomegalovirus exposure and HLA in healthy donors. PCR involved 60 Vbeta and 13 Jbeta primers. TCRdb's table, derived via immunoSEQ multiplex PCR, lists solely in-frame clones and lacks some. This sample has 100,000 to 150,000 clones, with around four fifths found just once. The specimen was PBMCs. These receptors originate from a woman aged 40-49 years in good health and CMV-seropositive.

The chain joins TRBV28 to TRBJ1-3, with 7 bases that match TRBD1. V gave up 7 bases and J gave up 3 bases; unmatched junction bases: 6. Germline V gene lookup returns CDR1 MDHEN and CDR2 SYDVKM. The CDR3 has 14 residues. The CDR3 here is CASNPQGGGNTIYF. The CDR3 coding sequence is TGTGCCAGCAATCCCCAGGGGGGTGGAAACACCATATATTTT.

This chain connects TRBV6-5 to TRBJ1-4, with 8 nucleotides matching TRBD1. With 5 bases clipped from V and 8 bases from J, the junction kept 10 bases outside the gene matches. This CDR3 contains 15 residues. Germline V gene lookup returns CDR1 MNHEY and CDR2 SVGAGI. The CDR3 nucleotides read TGTGCCAGCAGTCAATCAGGGGGCTCTTGGGAAAAACTGTTTTTT. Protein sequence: CASSQSGGSWEKLFF.

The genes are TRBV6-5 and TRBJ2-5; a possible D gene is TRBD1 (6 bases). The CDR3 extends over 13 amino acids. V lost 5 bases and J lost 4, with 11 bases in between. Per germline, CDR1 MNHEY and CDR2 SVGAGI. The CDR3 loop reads CASSRTAPETQYF. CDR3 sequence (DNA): TGTGCCAGCAGTAGGACAGCCCCAGAGACCCAGTACTTC.

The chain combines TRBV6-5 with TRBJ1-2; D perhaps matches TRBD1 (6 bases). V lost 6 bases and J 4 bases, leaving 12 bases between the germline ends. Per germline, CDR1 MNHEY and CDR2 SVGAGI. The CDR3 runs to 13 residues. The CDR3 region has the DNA TGTGCCAGCAGCTCGACAGGTACCTATGGCTACACCTTC. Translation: CASSSTGTYGYTF.

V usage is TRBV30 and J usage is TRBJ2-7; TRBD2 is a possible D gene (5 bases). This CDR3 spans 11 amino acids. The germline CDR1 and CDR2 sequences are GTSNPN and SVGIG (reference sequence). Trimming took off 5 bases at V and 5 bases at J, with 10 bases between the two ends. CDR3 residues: CAWGLAHEQYF. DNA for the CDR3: TGTGCCTGGGGCCTAGCCCACGAGCAGTACTTC.

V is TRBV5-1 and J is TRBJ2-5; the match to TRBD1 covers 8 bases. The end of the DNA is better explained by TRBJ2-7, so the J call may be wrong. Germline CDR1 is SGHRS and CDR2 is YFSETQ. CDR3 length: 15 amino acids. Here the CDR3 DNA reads TGCGCCAGCAGCTTGGCAGGGGGCCCGCTCTACGAGCAGTACTTC. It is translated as CASSLAGGPLYEQYF.

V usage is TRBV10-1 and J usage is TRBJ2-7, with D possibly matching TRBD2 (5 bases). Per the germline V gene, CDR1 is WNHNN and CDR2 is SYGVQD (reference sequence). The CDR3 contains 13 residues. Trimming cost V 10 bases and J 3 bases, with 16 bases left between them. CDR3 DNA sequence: TGCGCCAATCGGACTCTACAATACTACGAGCAGTACTTC. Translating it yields CANRTLQYYEQYF.

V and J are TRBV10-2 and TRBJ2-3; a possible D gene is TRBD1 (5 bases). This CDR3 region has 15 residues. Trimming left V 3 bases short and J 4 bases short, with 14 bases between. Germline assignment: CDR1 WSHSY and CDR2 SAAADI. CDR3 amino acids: CASSDWGAEPDTQYF. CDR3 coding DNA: TGCGCCAGCAGTGACTGGGGCGCCGAGCCAGATACGCAGTATTTT.

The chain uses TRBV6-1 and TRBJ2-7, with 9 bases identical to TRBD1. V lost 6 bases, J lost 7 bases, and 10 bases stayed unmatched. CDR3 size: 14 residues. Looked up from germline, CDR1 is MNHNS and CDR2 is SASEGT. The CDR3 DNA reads TGTGCCAGCAGCCGGGACAGGGACTTAGGGGAGCAGTACTTC. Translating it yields CASSRDRDLGEQYF.

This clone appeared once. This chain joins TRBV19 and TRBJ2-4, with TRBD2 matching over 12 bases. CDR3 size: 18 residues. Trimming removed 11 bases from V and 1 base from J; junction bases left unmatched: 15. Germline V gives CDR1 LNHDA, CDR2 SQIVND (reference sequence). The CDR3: CACTQSTSGSRAKNIQYF. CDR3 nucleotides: TGTGCCTGCACACAATCGACTAGCGGGAGTAGGGCCAAAAACATTCAGTACTTC.

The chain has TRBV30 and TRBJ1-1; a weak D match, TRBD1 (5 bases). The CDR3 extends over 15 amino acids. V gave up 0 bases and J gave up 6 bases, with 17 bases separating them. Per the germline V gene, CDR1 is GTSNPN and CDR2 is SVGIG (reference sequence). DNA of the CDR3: TGTGCCTGGAGTGTCCTCCAGGGCGCCTTCGCTGAAGCTTTCTTT. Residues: CAWSVLQGAFAEAFF. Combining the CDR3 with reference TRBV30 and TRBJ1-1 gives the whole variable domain SQTIHQWPATLVQPVGSPLSLECTVEGTSNPNLYWYRQAAGRGLQLLFYSVGIGQISSEVPQNLSASRPQDRQFILSSKKLLLSDSGFYLCAWSVLQGAFAEAFFGQGTRLTVV.

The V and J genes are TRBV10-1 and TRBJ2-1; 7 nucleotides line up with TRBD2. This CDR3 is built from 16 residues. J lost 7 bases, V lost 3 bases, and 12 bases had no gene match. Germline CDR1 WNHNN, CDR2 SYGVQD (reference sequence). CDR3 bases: TGCGCCAGCAGTGAATCCCCTCTGGGCGGGGGAAATGAGCAGTTCTTC. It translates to CASSESPLGGGNEQFF.

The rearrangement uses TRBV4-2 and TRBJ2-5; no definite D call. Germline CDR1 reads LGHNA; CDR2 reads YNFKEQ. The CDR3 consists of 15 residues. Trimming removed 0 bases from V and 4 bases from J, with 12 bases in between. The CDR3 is CASSQEAPAVETQYF. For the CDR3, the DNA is TGTGCCAGCAGCCAAGAGGCACCCGCGGTAGAGACCCAGTACTTC.

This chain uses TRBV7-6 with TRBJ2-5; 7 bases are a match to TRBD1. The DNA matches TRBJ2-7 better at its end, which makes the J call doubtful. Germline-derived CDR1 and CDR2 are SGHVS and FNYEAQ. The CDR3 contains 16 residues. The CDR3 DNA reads TGTGCCAGCAGCCCAACGGACAGGTGGTACCACTACGAGCAGTACTTC. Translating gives CASSPTDRWYHYEQYF.

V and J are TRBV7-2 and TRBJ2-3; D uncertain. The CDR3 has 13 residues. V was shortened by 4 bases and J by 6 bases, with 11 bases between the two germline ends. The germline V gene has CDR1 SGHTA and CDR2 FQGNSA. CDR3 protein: CASSSNILDTQYF. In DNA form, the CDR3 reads TGTGCCAGCAGCTCCAACATTCTGGATACGCAGTATTTT. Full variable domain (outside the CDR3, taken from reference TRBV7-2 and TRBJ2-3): GAGVSQSPSNKVTEKGKDVELRCDPISGHTALYWYRQSLGQGLEFLIYFQGNSAPDKSGLPSDRFSAERTGGSVSTLTIQRTQQEDSAVYLCASSSNILDTQYFGPGTRLTVL.

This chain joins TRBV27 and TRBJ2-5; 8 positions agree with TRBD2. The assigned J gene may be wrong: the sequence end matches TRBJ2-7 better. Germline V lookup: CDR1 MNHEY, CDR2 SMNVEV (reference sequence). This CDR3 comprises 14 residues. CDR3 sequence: CASTQAGGTYEQYF. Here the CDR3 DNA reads TGTGCCAGCACTCAGGCGGGGGGCACCTACGAGCAGTACTTC.

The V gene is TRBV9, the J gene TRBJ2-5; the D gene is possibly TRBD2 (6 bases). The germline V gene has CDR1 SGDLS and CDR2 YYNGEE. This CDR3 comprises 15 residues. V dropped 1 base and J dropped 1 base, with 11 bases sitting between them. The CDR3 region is CASSVRSGGQETQYF. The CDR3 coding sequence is TGTGCCAGCAGCGTACGTAGCGGCGGCCAAGAGACCCAGTACTTC.

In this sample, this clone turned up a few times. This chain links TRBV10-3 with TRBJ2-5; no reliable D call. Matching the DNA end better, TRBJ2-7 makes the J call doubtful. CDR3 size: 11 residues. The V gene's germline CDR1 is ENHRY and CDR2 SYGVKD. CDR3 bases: TGTGCCATCAGTGCGGGTTCCGAGCAGTACTTC. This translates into CAISAGSEQYF.

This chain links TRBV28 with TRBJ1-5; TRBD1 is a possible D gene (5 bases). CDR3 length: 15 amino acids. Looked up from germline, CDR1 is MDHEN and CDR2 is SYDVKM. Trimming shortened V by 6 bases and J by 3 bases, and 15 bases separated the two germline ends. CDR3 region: CASSLFQGSNQPQHF. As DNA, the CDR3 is TGTGCCAGCAGCCTTTTCCAGGGTTCCAATCAGCCCCAGCATTTT.

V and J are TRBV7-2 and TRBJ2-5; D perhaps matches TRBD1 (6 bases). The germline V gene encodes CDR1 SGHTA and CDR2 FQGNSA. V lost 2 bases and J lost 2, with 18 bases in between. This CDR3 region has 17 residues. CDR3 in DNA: TGTGCCAGCAGCTTACCAGGATGGTACAGGGCACAAGAGACCCAGTACTTC. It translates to CASSLPGWYRAQETQYF.

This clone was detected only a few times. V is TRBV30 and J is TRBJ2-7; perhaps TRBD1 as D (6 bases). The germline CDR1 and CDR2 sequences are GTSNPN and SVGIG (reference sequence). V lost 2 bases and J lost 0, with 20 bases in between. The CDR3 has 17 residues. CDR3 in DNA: TGTGCCTGGAGTTCGGCCCTCCGCAGGGGCAACTCCTACGAGCAGTACTTC. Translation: CAWSSALRRGNSYEQYF. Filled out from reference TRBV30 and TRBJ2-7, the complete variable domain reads SQTIHQWPATLVQPVGSPLSLECTVEGTSNPNLYWYRQAAGRGLQLLFYSVGIGQISSEVPQNLSASRPQDRQFILSSKKLLLSDSGFYLCAWSSALRRGNSYEQYFGPGTRLTVT.

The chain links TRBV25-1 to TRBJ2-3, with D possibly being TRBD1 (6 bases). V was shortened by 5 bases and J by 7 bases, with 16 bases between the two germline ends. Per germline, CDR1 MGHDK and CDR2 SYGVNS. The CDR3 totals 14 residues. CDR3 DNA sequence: TGTGCCAGCAGTCCAACTATACAGGGAAATACGCAGTATTTT. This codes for CASSPTIQGNTQYF.

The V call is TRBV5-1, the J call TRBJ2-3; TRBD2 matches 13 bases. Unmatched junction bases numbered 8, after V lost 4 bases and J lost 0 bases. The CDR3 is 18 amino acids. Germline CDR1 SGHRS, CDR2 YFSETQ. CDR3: CASSPRLAGGPSTDTQYF. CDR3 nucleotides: TGCGCCAGCAGCCCTAGACTAGCGGGGGGACCTAGCACAGATACGCAGTATTTT. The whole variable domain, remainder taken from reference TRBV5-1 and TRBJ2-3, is KAGVTQTPRYLIKTRGQQVTLSCSPISGHRSVSWYQQTPGQGLQFLFEYFSETQRNKGNFPGRFSGRQFSNSRSEMNVSTLELGDSALYLCASSPRLAGGPSTDTQYFGPGTRLTVL.

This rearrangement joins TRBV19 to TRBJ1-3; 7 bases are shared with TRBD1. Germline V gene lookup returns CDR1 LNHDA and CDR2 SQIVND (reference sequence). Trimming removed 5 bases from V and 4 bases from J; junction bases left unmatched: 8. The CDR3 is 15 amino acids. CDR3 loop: CASSPPGTAGNTIYF. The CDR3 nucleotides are TGTGCCAGTAGTCCTCCCGGGACAGCCGGAAACACCATATATTTT. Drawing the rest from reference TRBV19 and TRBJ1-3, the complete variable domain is DGGITQSPKYLFRKEGQNVTLSCEQNLNHDAMYWYRQDPGQGLRLIYYSQIVNDFQKGDIAEGYSVSREKKESFPLTVTSAQKNPTAFYLCASSPPGTAGNTIYFGEGSWLTVV.